Presented here are 18 T cell receptor beta chains from one specimen sequenced in a study of blood T cell repertoires in COVID-19. Data came from immunoSEQ multiplex PCR; TCRdb stores just in-frame clones and leaves some out. The table has around 180,000 clones, around 85% seen once. Sequenced input: peripheral blood. The receptors stem from a man between 65 and 85 years old with active or convalescent COVID-19.

V usage is TRBV19 and J usage is TRBJ2-7, with TRBD1 matching over 7 bases. The CDR3 totals 14 residues. V shed 5 bases, J shed 0 bases, and the junction held 4 bases outside the gene matches. Germline CDR1 LNHDA, CDR2 SQIVND (reference sequence). CDR3 sequence: CASSPGGHSYEQYF. CDR3 nucleotide sequence: TGTGCCAGTAGTCCAGGGGGACACTCCTACGAGCAGTACTTC.

CDR3 region: CASSTSQTNQAFF. In nucleotides, the CDR3 is TGTGCCAGCAGCACTAGCCAGACGAACCAAGCTTTCTTT. V usage is TRBV7-9 and J usage is TRBJ1-1; no firm D call. V lost 5 bases to trimming and J lost 9 bases, with 16 bases between them. CDR1 is SEHNR, CDR2 FQNEAQ, per germline (reference sequence). The CDR3 covers 13 residues.

V and J are TRBV28 and TRBJ2-7; tentatively, D is TRBD2 (6 bases). The CDR3 spans 13 residues. The germline V gene encodes CDR1 MDHEN and CDR2 SYDVKM. V lost 6 bases to trimming and J lost 6 bases, with 15 bases between them. For the CDR3, the DNA is TGTGCCAGCAGCCGGAGGGCAGGAGGCGAGCAGTACTTC. Encoded protein: CASSRRAGGEQYF.

The J gene is TRBJ1-1, the V gene TRBV23-1; perhaps TRBD1 as D (5 bases). Being an ORF, TRBV23-1 has a function that is uncertain. V lost 0 bases and J lost 2, with 10 bases in between. The CDR3 runs to 15 residues. This CDR3 is CASSQSRTINTEAFF. CDR3 nucleotide sequence: TGCGCCAGCAGTCAATCGAGGACAATTAACACTGAAGCTTTCTTT.

This chain joins TRBV19 and TRBJ2-1; maybe TRBD2 (5 bases). V was shortened by 3 bases and J by 13 bases, with 13 bases between the two germline ends. The germline V gene encodes CDR1 LNHDA and CDR2 SQIVND (reference sequence). This CDR3 has 12 residues. The DNA of the CDR3 is TGTGCCAGTAGTATTCGGTGGGAGCCTCAGTTCTTC. Amino acids: CASSIRWEPQFF.

The chain joins TRBV24-1 to TRBJ1-2; TRBD1 is a possible D gene (5 bases). The V end was cut by 2 bases, the J end by 2 bases, with 8 bases between. The CDR3 is made up of 14 amino acids. Germline lookup yields CDR1 KGHDR and CDR2 SFDVKD. The CDR3 nucleotides are TGTGCCACCAGTGATTCTGGGGGGAACTATGGCTACACCTTC. Translation gives CATSDSGGNYGYTF.

This chain links TRBV2 with TRBJ2-1, with a tentative D call TRBD2 (6 bases). The CDR3 extends over 13 amino acids. The V gene lost 0 bases and the J gene lost 14 bases, with 14 bases spanning the gap. The germline gives CDR1 SNHLY, CDR2 FYNNEI. CDR3 DNA: TGTGCCAGCAGTGAAGCGGGGCGGGATGATGAGTTCTTC. Amino acid sequence: CASSEAGRDDEFF.

The CDR3 DNA follows: TGTGCCAGCACCCCGGGGGTAGTCTACGAGCAGTACTTC. Its protein is CASTPGVVYEQYF. The rearrangement uses TRBV6-1 and TRBJ2-7; D perhaps matches TRBD2 (6 bases). Germline lookup yields CDR1 MNHNS and CDR2 SASEGT. V was shortened by 7 bases and J by 3 bases, with 13 bases between the two germline ends. This CDR3 is 13 amino acids long.

The rearrangement links TRBV27 to TRBJ2-7; TRBD2 agrees at 10 bases. V lost 3 bases to trimming and J lost 3 bases; unmatched junction nucleotides: 5. This CDR3 contains 15 residues. Germline-derived CDR1 and CDR2 are MNHEY and SMNVEV (reference sequence). As DNA, the CDR3 is TGTGCCAGCAGTTTTGCTCGGACTAGCGGCTACGAGCAGTACTTC. Amino acids: CASSFARTSGYEQYF.

The chain combines TRBV2 with TRBJ2-7; TRBD2 is a possible D gene (6 bases). This CDR3 has 15 residues. V shed 6 bases and J shed 3 bases, with 18 bases lying between them. Germline V CDR1 and CDR2: SNHLY, FYNNEI. As DNA, the CDR3 is TGTGCCAGCAGCTCCGCGGCGGGACGGAACTACGAGCAGTACTTC. It is translated as CASSSAAGRNYEQYF.

The CDR3 region is CAISPGGSRGDTQYF. The CDR3 DNA is TGTGCCATCAGTCCGGGAGGGAGTCGTGGAGATACGCAGTATTTT. The genes are TRBV10-3 and TRBJ2-3, with 8 bases that match TRBD2. The CDR3 has 15 amino acids. J gave up 5 bases and V 5 bases, and 9 bases lay outside the gene matches. Germline-derived CDR1 and CDR2 are ENHRY and SYGVKD.

The chain uses TRBV4-1 and TRBJ2-1; 12 bases line up with TRBD2. V was clipped by 3 bases and J by 7 bases; unmatched bases: 4. This CDR3 comprises 15 residues. Germline V gene data show CDR1 as MGHRA and CDR2 as YSYEKL. The CDR3 region has the DNA TGCGCCAGCAGCCAGACTAGCGGGAGACAGAATGAGCAGTTCTTC. This encodes CASSQTSGRQNEQFF.

This sequence joins TRBV4-3 and TRBJ1-1; 9 bases map to TRBD1. Losses at the gene ends were 3 bases for V and 6 bases for J; bases not matched to a gene: 5. This CDR3 spans 14 amino acids. Germline V gives CDR1 LGHNA, CDR2 YSLEER. CDR3 bases: TGCGCCAGCAGCCAGGGACAGGGAATCTCTGAAGCTTTCTTT. It codes for CASSQGQGISEAFF.

This chain joins TRBV7-8 and TRBJ2-7, with 7 positions matching TRBD1. CDR1 is SGHVS, CDR2 FQNEAQ, per germline. V was clipped by 0 bases and J by 6 bases; unmatched bases: 5. This CDR3 contains 14 residues. The CDR3 is CASSLAGRGSEQYF. For the CDR3, the DNA is TGTGCCAGCAGCTTAGCGGGCAGGGGGTCCGAGCAGTACTTC.

The chain combines TRBV10-3 with TRBJ1-2, with TRBD1 matching over 8 bases. CDR1 is ENHRY, CDR2 SYGVKD, per germline. The junction had 8 bases not matched to a gene; V was cut back by 4 bases and J by 4 bases. This CDR3 contains 15 residues. In DNA form, the CDR3 reads TGTGCCATCAGTGCCGTTCGGACAGGGATCTATGGCTACACCTTC. Translating it yields CAISAVRTGIYGYTF.

The chain joins TRBV10-3 to TRBJ2-6; possible D gene TRBD2, 7 bases. V shed 5 bases and J shed 0 bases, with 11 bases lying between them. The CDR3 has 16 amino acids. Germline V lookup: CDR1 ENHRY, CDR2 SYGVKD. The CDR3 spells CAISREGGSGANVLTF. In DNA, the CDR3 is TGTGCCATCAGTAGGGAGGGGGGCTCTGGGGCCAACGTCCTGACTTTC.

V usage is TRBV7-9 and J usage is TRBJ2-3, with 7 nucleotides matching TRBD2. This CDR3 region has 18 residues. Trimming at V came to 4 bases and at J to 0 bases, leaving 13 bases not matched to a gene. The germline gives CDR1 SEHNR, CDR2 FQNEAQ (reference sequence). CDR3 loop: CASSSLPVLAASTDTQYF. CDR3 nucleotide sequence: TGTGCCAGCAGCTCACTCCCCGTGCTAGCGGCTAGCACAGATACGCAGTATTTT.

The chain recombines TRBV5-1 with TRBJ1-4; 7 bases map to TRBD1. Trimming removed 5 bases from V and 8 bases from J; junction bases left unmatched: 12. The germline V gene encodes CDR1 SGHRS and CDR2 YFSETQ. The CDR3 runs to 15 residues. The CDR3 spells CASRLTTGAGEKLFF. Written as DNA, the CDR3 is TGCGCCAGCAGATTAACTACAGGGGCGGGAGAAAAACTGTTTTTT.